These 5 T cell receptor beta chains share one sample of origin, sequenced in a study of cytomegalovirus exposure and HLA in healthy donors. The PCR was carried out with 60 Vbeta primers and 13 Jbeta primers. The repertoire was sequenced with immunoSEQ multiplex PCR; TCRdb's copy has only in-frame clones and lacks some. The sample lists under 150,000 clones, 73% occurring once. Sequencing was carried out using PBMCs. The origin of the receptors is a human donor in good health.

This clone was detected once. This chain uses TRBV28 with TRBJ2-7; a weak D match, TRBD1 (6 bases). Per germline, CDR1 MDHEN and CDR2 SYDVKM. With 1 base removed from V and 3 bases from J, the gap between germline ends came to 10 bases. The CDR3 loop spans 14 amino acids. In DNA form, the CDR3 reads TGTGCCAGCAGTTTATCAGTAGGGGGCTACGAGCAGTACTTC. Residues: CASSLSVGGYEQYF. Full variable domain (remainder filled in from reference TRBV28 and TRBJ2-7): DVKVTQSSRYLVKRTGEKVFLECVQDMDHENMFWYRQDPGLGLRLIYFSYDVKMKEKGDIPEGYSVSREKKERFSLILESASTNQTSMYLCASSLSVGGYEQYFGPGTRLTVT.

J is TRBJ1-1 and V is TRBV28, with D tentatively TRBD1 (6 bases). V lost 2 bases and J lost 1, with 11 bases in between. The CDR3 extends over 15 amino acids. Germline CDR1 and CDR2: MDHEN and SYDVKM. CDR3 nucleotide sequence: TGTGCCAGCAGTTTAACAGGGTTGGGGAACACTGAAGCTTTCTTT. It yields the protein CASSLTGLGNTEAFF. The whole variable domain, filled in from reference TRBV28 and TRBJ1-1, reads DVKVTQSSRYLVKRTGEKVFLECVQDMDHENMFWYRQDPGLGLRLIYFSYDVKMKEKGDIPEGYSVSREKKERFSLILESASTNQTSMYLCASSLTGLGNTEAFFGQGTRLTVV.

In DNA, the CDR3 is TGTGCCAGCAGCGTAGGTCGGGACTACCGAGAGACCCAGTACTTC. It is translated as CASSVGRDYRETQYF. The V call is TRBV9, the J call TRBJ2-5; 7 nucleotides agree with TRBD2. J was trimmed by 4 bases and V by 0 bases; bases with no gene match: 6. Germline CDR1 SGDLS, CDR2 YYNGEE. This CDR3 comprises 15 residues.

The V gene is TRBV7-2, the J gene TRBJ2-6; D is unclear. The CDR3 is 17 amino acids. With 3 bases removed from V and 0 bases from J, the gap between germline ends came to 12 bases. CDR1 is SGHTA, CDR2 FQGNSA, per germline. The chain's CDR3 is CASSFLIQSSGANVLTF. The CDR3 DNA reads TGTGCCAGCAGCTTTTTAATACAGTCCTCTGGGGCCAACGTCCTGACTTTC. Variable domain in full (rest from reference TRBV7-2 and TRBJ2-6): GAGVSQSPSNKVTEKGKDVELRCDPISGHTALYWYRQSLGQGLEFLIYFQGNSAPDKSGLPSDRFSAERTGGSVSTLTIQRTQQEDSAVYLCASSFLIQSSGANVLTFGAGSRLTVL.

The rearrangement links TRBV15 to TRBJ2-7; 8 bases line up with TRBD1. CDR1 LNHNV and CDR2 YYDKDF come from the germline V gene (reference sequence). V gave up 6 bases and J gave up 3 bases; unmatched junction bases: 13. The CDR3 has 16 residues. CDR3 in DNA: TGTGCCACCAGTAAATCGACAAATGGACAGGGCTACGAGCAGTACTTC. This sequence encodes CATSKSTNGQGYEQYF.